One sample yielded the 27 T cell receptor beta chains listed below, sequenced in a study of molecular identifiers for immune sequencing clone quantification. TCRdb fed the PCR reads into MiXCR, producing one record per CDR3 protein. The sample holds about 640,000 distinct CDR3 sequences; 15% to 20% are singletons and the top ten take 0.75% to 0.95%. The material sequenced was naive CD8+ T cells from blood, with Jurkat cell RNA spiked in. The subset is: FACS-sorted CD8+CD4-CCR7+CD45RA+ naive T cells. Receptors originate from a human donor in good health. Some libraries in this study had Jurkat cell RNA spiked in.

V and J are TRBV20-1 and TRBJ1-6; TRBD1 agrees at 10 bases. Per the germline V gene, CDR1 is DFQATT and CDR2 is SNEGSKA (reference sequence). With V trimmed by 0 bases and J by 7 bases, 9 bases remained unmatched. The CDR3 consists of 17 residues. DNA for the CDR3: TGCAGTGCTAGAGATCCCGGACAGGGGGTCGTCAATTCACCCCTCCACTTT. This sequence encodes CSARDPGQGVVNSPLHF.

This clonotype has a count of ten or more. The CDR3 DNA follows: TGCGCCAGCTCGGGACTAGCGGATGGGTACGAGCAGTACTTC. Encoded protein: CASSGLADGYEQYF. The rearrangement uses TRBV4-3 and TRBJ2-7; 11 bases agree with TRBD2. CDR1 and CDR2 from the germline V gene are LGHNA and YSLEER. This CDR3 has 14 amino acids. Unmatched junction bases numbered 7, after V lost 8 bases and J lost 4 bases.

This clonotype was seen many times. This chain connects TRBV2 to TRBJ1-2; no clear D. The CDR3 has 13 amino acids. Germline loops: CDR1 SNHLY, CDR2 FYNNEI. Trimming stripped 6 bases from V and 4 bases from J, with 12 bases between. CDR3 nucleotides: TGTGCCAGCAGGCCCCCAGGCTCCTATGGCTACACCTTC. Protein sequence: CASRPPGSYGYTF. Full variable domain (rest looked up from reference TRBV2 and TRBJ1-2): EPEVTQTPSHQVTQMGQEVILRCVPISNHLYFYWYRQILGQKVEFLVSFYNNEISEKSEIFDDQFSVERPDGSNFTLKIRSTKLEDSAMYFCASRPPGSYGYTFGSGTRLTVV.

This clonotype was observed many times. V and J are TRBV5-6 and TRBJ1-2; D is undetermined. CDR1 and CDR2 (germline): SGHDT, YYEEEE. V was trimmed by 4 bases and J by 4 bases, leaving 8 bases between them. The CDR3 runs to 12 residues. CDR3 sequence reads: CASSHDFYGYTF. The CDR3 nucleotides read TGTGCCAGCAGCCACGATTTCTATGGCTACACCTTC.

This clonotype has more than one count but fewer than ten. This sequence joins TRBV24-1 and TRBJ2-1; D not resolved. V shed 2 bases and J shed 8 bases, with 6 bases lying between them. CDR3 length: 12 residues. Germline CDR1 KGHDR, CDR2 SFDVKD. The CDR3 DNA reads as TGTGCCACCAGTGATTCCCCGGATGAGCAGTTCTTC. Its protein is CATSDSPDEQFF.

In this sample, this clonotype turned up many times. The chain is built from TRBV20-1 and TRBJ1-4, with 10 bases lining up with TRBD1. The CDR3 totals 17 residues. V lost 4 bases to trimming and J lost 3 bases; unmatched junction nucleotides: 11. Germline V gene data show CDR1 as DFQATT and CDR2 as SNEGSKA (reference sequence). CDR3 DNA sequence: TGCAGTGCTATTGGGACAGGGGCCATTAGGGCTAATGAAAAACTGTTTTTT. This encodes CSAIGTGAIRANEKLFF.

Many counts were recorded for this clonotype. The V call is TRBV7-9, the J call TRBJ2-3; D is ambiguous. Germline V gene sequence: CDR1 SEHNR, CDR2 FQNEAQ (reference sequence). CDR3 length: 13 residues. Trimming shortened V by 2 bases and J by 2 bases, and 5 bases separated the two germline ends. The CDR3 bases are TGTGCCAGCAGCTTACCTGACACAGATACGCAGTATTTT. It is translated as CASSLPDTDTQYF. Complete variable domain (other parts from reference TRBV7-9 and TRBJ2-3): DTGVSQNPRHKITKRGQNVTFRCDPISEHNRLYWYRQTLGQGPEFLTYFQNEAQLEKSRLLSDRFSAERPKGSFSTLEIQRTEQGDSAMYLCASSLPDTDTQYFGPGTRLTVL.

Turning to this clonotype: Since a much larger clone is just one base distant, this may be a read error. The chain couples TRBV4-2 to TRBJ2-3, with 10 positions matching TRBD2. From germline, CDR1 is LGHNA and CDR2 YNFKEQ. This CDR3 is 17 amino acids long. CDR3 loop: CASSQDGSSGREDMQYF. In DNA, the CDR3 is TGTGCCAGCAGCCAAGATGGGTCTAGCGGGAGAGAGGATATGCAGTATTTT.

This clonotype was seen ten or more times. The chain uses TRBV3-1 and TRBJ2-7; TRBD1 matches at 12 bases. This CDR3 region has 16 residues. With V trimmed by 4 bases and J by 5 bases, 9 bases remained unmatched. Germline CDR1 and CDR2: LGHDT and YNNKEL (reference sequence). CDR3: CASSRTTGQGAHEQYF. The CDR3, as DNA: TGTGCCAGCAGCCGTACTACGGGACAGGGGGCCCACGAGCAGTACTTC.

This clonotype occurred many times. V gene TRBV7-9 combines with J gene TRBJ1-4; no definite D call. Germline CDR1 SEHNR, CDR2 FQNEAQ (reference sequence). Trimming took off 5 bases at V and 0 bases at J, with 13 bases between the two ends. The CDR3 contains 16 residues. CDR3 region: CASSPGGFATNEKLFF. The CDR3 DNA reads TGTGCCAGCAGCCCCGGAGGGTTCGCAACTAATGAAAAACTGTTTTTT.

At least ten counts were recorded for this clonotype. The chain has TRBV2 and TRBJ1-5; possible D gene TRBD1, 6 bases. V was clipped by 1 base and J by 7 bases, with 11 bases between them. The CDR3 runs to 14 residues. Germline V gene sequence: CDR1 SNHLY, CDR2 FYNNEI. CDR3 nucleotides: TGTGCCAGCAGTGAAGGGCCAGGGGAGCAGCCCCAGCATTTT. Protein product: CASSEGPGEQPQHF. Supplemented by reference TRBV2 and TRBJ1-5, the full variable domain reads EPEVTQTPSHQVTQMGQEVILRCVPISNHLYFYWYRQILGQKVEFLVSFYNNEISEKSEIFDDQFSVERPDGSNFTLKIRSTKLEDSAMYFCASSEGPGEQPQHFGDGTRLSIL.

There are many counts of this clonotype. This chain uses TRBV11-2 with TRBJ2-6; D call uncertain. Per the germline V gene, CDR1 is SGHAT and CDR2 is FQNNGV. CDR3 size: 17 residues. V lost 3 bases and J lost 0, with 12 bases in between. CDR3 sequence (DNA): TGTGCCAGCAGCTTCGCAGGCTTAGACTCTGGGGCCAACGTCCTGACTTTC. It encodes CASSFAGLDSGANVLTF.

At least ten counts were recorded for this clonotype. This chain joins TRBV7-9 and TRBJ2-5; D may be TRBD1 or TRBD2 (5 bases each). V lost 5 bases and J 5 bases, leaving 12 bases between the germline ends. The germline V gene has CDR1 SEHNR and CDR2 FQNEAQ (reference sequence). The length of the CDR3 is 13 residues. In DNA form, the CDR3 reads TGTGCCAGCAGCCCGCCGTGGGGGGAGACCCAGTACTTC. Protein product: CASSPPWGETQYF.

In DNA, the CDR3 is TGTGCCAGCAGTTTATCCGCGAGCTCTGGAAACACCATATATTTT. Amino acid sequence: CASSLSASSGNTIYF. The V gene is TRBV28, the J gene TRBJ1-3; D is uncertain. V was trimmed by 1 base and J by 0 bases, leaving 7 bases between them. The CDR3 length is 15 residues. The germline V gene has CDR1 MDHEN and CDR2 SYDVKM.

About this clonotype: This sequence may be a read error, since a much larger clone differs from it by one base. The CDR3 DNA reads TGTGCCTGGATTCCAGGGTACAACTCCTACGGGCAGTACTTC. This gives the protein CAWIPGYNSYGQYF. The chain links TRBV30 to TRBJ2-7; D is possibly TRBD1 (5 bases). The germline CDR1 and CDR2 sequences are GTSNPN and SVGIG (reference sequence). The CDR3 has 14 residues. Using reference TRBV30 and TRBJ2-7 for the parts outside the CDR3, the full variable domain is SQTIHQWPATLVQPVGSPLSLECTVEGTSNPNLYWYRQAAGRGLQLLFYSVGIGQISSEVPQNLSASRPQDRQFILSSKKLLLSDSGFYLCAWIPGYNSYGQYFGPGTRLTVT.

This clonotype was found many times. The chain recombines TRBV20-1 with TRBJ2-3; 7 bases are a match to TRBD2. V shed 2 bases and J 1 base; nucleotides not matched to a gene: 6. This CDR3 contains 15 residues. Germline V gene sequence: CDR1 DFQATT, CDR2 SNEGSKA (reference sequence). The CDR3 loop reads CSARSLAGGTDTQYF. CDR3 in DNA: TGCAGTGCTAGAAGTCTTGCGGGAGGCACAGATACGCAGTATTTT.

The sample holds many counts of this clonotype. One end of the junction does not line up with germline, which may come from a read error. J is TRBJ2-7 and V is TRBV7-9; D is unclear. The germline V gene has CDR1 SEHNR and CDR2 FQNEAQ (reference sequence). This CDR3 contains 13 residues. The CDR3 here is CASSVAVVREQYF. DNA of the CDR3: TGTGCCAGCAGCGTAGCAGTAGTTCGCGAGCAGTACTTC.

This clonotype was found many times. This sequence joins TRBV12-3 or TRBV12-4 and TRBJ1-1; TRBD1 matches at 7 bases. V was clipped by 5 bases and J by 4 bases; unmatched bases: 4. The CDR3 totals 13 residues. CDR3 protein: CASSDRDPTEAFF. The CDR3 bases are TGTGCCAGCAGTGACAGGGATCCCACTGAAGCTTTCTTT.

This clonotype was picked up a small number of times. The J gene is TRBJ2-3, the V gene TRBV27, with 9 nucleotides matching TRBD2. This CDR3 region has 16 residues. Germline CDR1 and CDR2: MNHEY and SMNVEV (reference sequence). V shed 1 base and J 2 bases; nucleotides not matched to a gene: 4. CDR3 protein: CASSLFGGRATDTQYF. For the CDR3, the DNA is TGTGCCAGCAGTTTATTTGGCGGGAGGGCCACAGATACGCAGTATTTT.

The sample holds many counts of this clonotype. The rearrangement uses TRBV5-1 and TRBJ1-1; D may be TRBD1 (5 bases). Per germline, CDR1 SGHRS and CDR2 YFSETQ. CDR3 size: 14 residues. With 4 bases removed from V and 4 bases from J, the gap between germline ends came to 14 bases. CDR3 residues: CASSPPGGTTEAFF. CDR3 bases: TGCGCCAGCAGCCCCCCAGGTGGGACCACTGAAGCTTTCTTT.

This clonotype has ten or more counts. This rearrangement joins TRBV28 to TRBJ1-1; D gene uncertain. Trimming shortened V by 4 bases and J by 6 bases, and 6 bases separated the two germline ends. The CDR3 is 11 residues long. Germline CDR1 and CDR2: MDHEN and SYDVKM. Here the CDR3 reads CASSYRAEAFF. The CDR3 coding sequence is TGTGCCAGCAGTTACCGGGCTGAAGCTTTCTTT.

This clonotype occurred many times. The chain uses TRBV9 and TRBJ2-3; tentative D call: TRBD2 (7 bases). V gave up 0 bases and J gave up 2 bases, with 13 bases separating them. The CDR3 consists of 16 residues. The germline V gene encodes CDR1 SGDLS and CDR2 YYNGEE. The CDR3 DNA reads as TGTGCCAGCAGCGTAGAGGGGGGGCACTCCACAGATACGCAGTATTTT. This gives the protein CASSVEGGHSTDTQYF.

In its sample, this clonotype was seen a few times. This rearrangement joins TRBV6-4 to TRBJ1-1; D is unresolved. V lost 0 bases and J 5 bases, leaving 1 base between the germline ends. Germline CDR1 reads MRHNA; CDR2 reads SNTAGT. The CDR3 contains 11 residues. The CDR3 coding sequence is TGTGCCAGCAGTGACTCTACTGAAGCTTTCTTT. Its translation is CASSDSTEAFF.

This clonotype has only one observation. This sequence may be a read error, since a much larger clone differs from it by one base. This chain uses TRBV5-6 with TRBJ2-7; D uncertain. There are 14 residues in the CDR3. Germline V gene sequence: CDR1 SGHDT, CDR2 YYEEEE. Trimming shortened V by 0 bases and J by 5 bases, and 12 bases separated the two germline ends. The CDR3 bases are TGTGCCAGCAGCTTGGTGGCCACCCCAAACGAGCAGTACTTC. It is translated as CASSLVATPNEQYF.

The chain combines TRBV7-9 with TRBJ1-2; D perhaps matches TRBD1 (5 bases). The CDR3 spans 13 residues. CDR1 and CDR2 (germline): SEHNR, FQNEAQ (reference sequence). Trimming took off 5 bases at V and 0 bases at J, with 7 bases between the two ends. For the CDR3, the DNA is TGTGCCAGCAGCCGGGACGCTAACTATGGCTACACCTTC. It yields the protein CASSRDANYGYTF. The entire variable domain, with the rest obtained from reference TRBV7-9 and TRBJ1-2, is as follows: DTGVSQNPRHKITKRGQNVTFRCDPISEHNRLYWYRQTLGQGPEFLTYFQNEAQLEKSRLLSDRFSAERPKGSFSTLEIQRTEQGDSAMYLCASSRDANYGYTFGSGTRLTVV.

Ten or more counts support this clonotype. V gene TRBV12-3 or TRBV12-4 combines with J gene TRBJ2-3; unclear D gene. The CDR3 loop spans 14 amino acids. Trimming removed 5 bases at V and 3 bases at J, with 12 bases between. CDR3 region: CASSPPLSTDTQYF. For the CDR3, the DNA is TGTGCCAGCAGTCCCCCTTTAAGTACAGATACGCAGTATTTT.

The V call is TRBV7-6, the J call TRBJ2-1; 9 bases line up with TRBD2. V trimming: 4 bases; J trimming: 8 bases; junction bases outside the gene matches: 9. This CDR3 is 15 amino acids long. The germline gives CDR1 SGHVS, CDR2 FNYEAQ. The chain's CDR3 is CASSSGASGIHEQFF. DNA of the CDR3: TGTGCCAGCAGCTCAGGGGCTAGCGGGATTCATGAGCAGTTCTTC.